This T cell receptor beta chain comes out of a study of Ad26.COV2.S vaccination and SARS-CoV-2 variants. Study-wide results and limits: Vaccinated and placebo-treated recipients had similar non-spike TCR breadth.

Comments on this clone: Its cognate antigen is unknown.

The assay was immunoSEQ multiplex PCR, and TCRdb's table has in-frame clones only and misses some. The data show hundreds of thousands of clones, roughly 91% seen once. Treatment defined: approximately 18 received Ad26.COV2.S at low or high dose, single or two shots; about 5 received placebo; per-sample allocation not given. Vaccine and placebo recipients were sampled on day 63 after the first injection. Sequenced material: peripheral blood, taken in a trial of Ad26.COV2.S vaccine versus placebo. This clonotype was obtained from a person between 18 and 65 years old who received the Ad26.COV2.S COVID-19 vaccine or a placebo.

For the CDR3, the DNA is TGCGCCAGCAGCTTGGTGCCTTCACGGGGGGAGACCCAGTACTTC. This encodes CASSLVPSRGETQYF. The rearrangement joins TRBV5-1 to TRBJ2-5; the D gene is possibly TRBD2 (6 bases). Germline V gene sequence: CDR1 SGHRS, CDR2 YFSETQ. The germline V and J ends were trimmed by 0 bases and 5 bases, with 14 bases remaining between them. CDR3 length equals 15 residues.